This TCR beta chain was recorded in a study of blood T cells in healthy people across ages. The V gene's germline CDR1 is SGHTA and CDR2 FQGNSA. Trimming cost V 2 bases and J 8 bases, with 15 bases left between them. The CDR3 consists of 14 residues. This clonotype was detected many times. With a J-beta primer mix and a sample-barcoded 5' primer, a second PCR ran 7 to 11 cycles. In TCRdb, the 5' RACE reads were re-called with MiXCR into one record per CDR3 protein. Found here are 600,000 or so distinct CDR3 sequences, approximately 30% of them singletons; the top ten hold approximately 14%. The specimen sequenced was blood. The V call is TRBV7-2, the J call TRBJ1-2; D might be TRBD1 (5 bases). The source is a woman of 80 years or more in good health. CDR3 sequence: CASSLLQVSTGYTF. In DNA form, the CDR3 reads TGTGCCAGCAGCTTATTACAGGTCTCAACGGGCTACACCTTC.